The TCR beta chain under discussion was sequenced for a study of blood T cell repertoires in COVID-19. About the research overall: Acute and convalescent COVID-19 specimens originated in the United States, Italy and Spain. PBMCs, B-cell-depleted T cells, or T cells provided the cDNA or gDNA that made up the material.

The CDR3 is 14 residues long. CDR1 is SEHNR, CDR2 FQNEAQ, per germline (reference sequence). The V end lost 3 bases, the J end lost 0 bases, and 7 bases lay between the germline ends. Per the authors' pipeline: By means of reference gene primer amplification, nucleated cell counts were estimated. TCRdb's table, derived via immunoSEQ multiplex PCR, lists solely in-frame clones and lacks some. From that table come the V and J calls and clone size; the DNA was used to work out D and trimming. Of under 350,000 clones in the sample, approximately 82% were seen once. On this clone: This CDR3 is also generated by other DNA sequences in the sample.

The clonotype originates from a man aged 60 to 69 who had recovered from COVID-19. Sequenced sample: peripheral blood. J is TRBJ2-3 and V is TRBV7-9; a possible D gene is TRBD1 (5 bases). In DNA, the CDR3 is TGTGCCAGCAGCTTTGACAGTAGCACAGATACGCAGTATTTT. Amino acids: CASSFDSSTDTQYF.